Below, 6 T cell receptor beta chains from the same sample are listed, as sequenced in a study of read filtering for tumor transcriptome and immune sequencing. This library used around 400 ng RNA and molecular barcoded adaptors spanning alpha/delta and beta/gamma chains. In TCRdb, the reads were re-called with MiXCR into one record per CDR3 protein. Of some 80,000 distinct CDR3 sequences in the sample, around 12% were seen once. Sequencing input: a population of CD138-negative cells sorted from bone marrow. All receptors derive from a donor at least 40 years old with multiple myeloma.

Comments on this clonotype: A read error may explain this, as a much larger clone is one base away. The chain couples TRBV28 to TRBJ1-1; no clear D. The CDR3 spans 14 residues. Germline CDR1 MDHEN, CDR2 SYDVKM. V dropped 2 bases and J dropped 6 bases, with 13 bases sitting between them. CDR3 in amino acids: CASSLMDIRAEAFF. In DNA, the CDR3 is TGTGCCAGCAGTTTAATGGATATTCGCGCTGAAGCTTTCTTT.

J is TRBJ2-2 and V is TRBV29-1; D might be TRBD1 or TRBD2, each matching 5 bases. CDR1 is SQVTM, CDR2 ANQGSEA, per germline. The CDR3 is 16 amino acids. The ends were cut back, 3 bases at V and 4 bases at J, with 18 bases in the middle. CDR3 amino acids: CSVEDRDGASTGELFF. In DNA, the CDR3 is TGCAGCGTTGAGGATCGAGACGGGGCTAGCACCGGGGAGCTGTTTTTT.

In its sample, this clonotype was seen a few times. V usage is TRBV5-1 and J usage is TRBJ2-5; a possible D gene is TRBD1 (6 bases). Trimming pared 4 bases from V and 5 bases from J, leaving 18 bases between. CDR3 size: 15 residues. Germline V CDR1 and CDR2: SGHRS, YFSETQ. CDR3 DNA sequence: TGCGCCAGCAGCATGACCGGGACACTGTCCGAGACCCAGTACTTC. Its protein is CASSMTGTLSETQYF.

This clonotype was counted at least ten times. V usage is TRBV20-1 and J usage is TRBJ2-1, with D possibly being TRBD1 (6 bases). The V gene lost 5 bases and the J gene lost 3 bases, with 11 bases spanning the gap. Germline V lookup: CDR1 DFQATT, CDR2 SNEGSKA (reference sequence). The CDR3 has 13 residues. In DNA form, the CDR3 reads TGCAGTGCTCAACAGGGTTACTACAATGAGCAGTTCTTC. This gives the protein CSAQQGYYNEQFF.

This clonotype was counted many times. CDR3 DNA sequence: TGCGCCAGCAGCTTCGGACCGGCCGGGGAGCTGTTTTTT. Protein: CASSFGPAGELFF. The rearrangement uses TRBV5-1 and TRBJ2-2, with unresolved D. Germline values: CDR1 SGHRS, CDR2 YFSETQ. With 2 bases removed from V and 6 bases from J, the gap between germline ends came to 8 bases. The CDR3 length is 13 residues. Supplemented by reference TRBV5-1 and TRBJ2-2, the full variable domain reads KAGVTQTPRYLIKTRGQQVTLSCSPISGHRSVSWYQQTPGQGLQFLFEYFSETQRNKGNFPGRFSGRQFSNSRSEMNVSTLELGDSALYLCASSFGPAGELFFGEGSRLTVL.

This clonotype has at least ten counts. This is likely a read error, given that the CDR3 carries no conserved phenylalanine or tryptophan at its end. Because the CDR3's place on the DNA is in doubt, the DNA is left out and the CDR3 is given as listed by TCRdb. The chain recombines TRBV7-9 with TRBJ2-1; the listed D gene, TRBD1, was not tested against the DNA. From germline, CDR1 is SEHNR and CDR2 FQNEAQ (reference sequence). The CDR3 region is 13 residues in length, termini included. The CDR3: CASSSAGGQRVRV.